These 11 T cell receptor beta chains share one sample of origin, sequenced in a study of T cell responses to AZD1222 COVID-19 vaccine. The data were produced by immunoSEQ multiplex PCR, yet TCRdb's version contains in-frame clones alone and is incomplete. Of around 120,000 clones listed, 75% to 85% are singletons. The specimen was peripheral blood, collected 28 days after the second AZD1222 dose. Receptors were obtained from an adult who received the AZD1222 COVID-19 vaccine.

V and J are TRBV7-6 and TRBJ1-3, with a weak D call TRBD1 (6 bases). The CDR3 is 21 amino acids. The germline V gene has CDR1 SGHVS and CDR2 FNYEAQ. V was shortened by 5 bases and J by 1 base, with 30 bases between the two germline ends. The CDR3 sequence is CASSPRTRTVDYQVSGNTIYF. The DNA for the CDR3 is TGTGCCAGCAGCCCCCGGACTAGGACAGTTGACTACCAAGTATCTGGAAACACCATATATTTT.

The chain carries TRBV5-5 and TRBJ1-6; weak D call: TRBD1 (5 bases). The V gene's germline CDR1 is SGHKS and CDR2 YYEKEE (reference sequence). V shed 6 bases and J shed 5 bases, with 12 bases lying between them. The CDR3 consists of 14 residues. The CDR3 here is CASTVDRNNSPLHF. The CDR3, as DNA: TGTGCCAGCACCGTCGACAGAAATAATTCACCCCTCCACTTT.

This clone was seen just once. The chain combines TRBV9 with TRBJ2-1, with D possibly being TRBD2 (5 bases). Trimming left V 0 bases short and J 6 bases short, with 10 bases between. The CDR3 spans 14 residues. Looked up from germline, CDR1 is SGDLS and CDR2 is YYNGEE. The CDR3 coding sequence is TGTGCCAGCAGCGTAGTCCCCAGCGGCAATGAGCAGTTCTTC. Residues: CASSVVPSGNEQFF.

This chain links TRBV5-6 with TRBJ1-5; tentative D call: TRBD1 (5 bases). The CDR3 consists of 15 residues. Trimming stripped 2 bases from V and 4 bases from J, with 13 bases between. The germline CDR1 and CDR2 sequences are SGHDT and YYEEEE. The DNA for the CDR3 is TGTGCCAGCAGCTTAAAGGGGAGATTTAATCAGCCCCAGCATTTT. Translating gives CASSLKGRFNQPQHF.

This rearrangement joins TRBV3-1 (or the pseudogene TRBV3-2) to TRBJ1-1; D ambiguous. V lost 3 bases, J lost 5 bases, and 13 bases lay in between. The V gene's germline CDR1 is LGHDT and CDR2 YNNKEL (reference sequence). The CDR3 length is 14 residues. CDR3 nucleotide sequence: TGTGCCAGCAGCCAGGATCGGACTCGGACTGAAGCTTTCTTT. This translates into CASSQDRTRTEAFF.

This chain uses TRBV6-2 or TRBV6-3 with TRBJ1-2; 9 bases fit TRBD1. Germline CDR1 MNHEY, CDR2 SVGEGT. The ends lost 0 bases at V and 4 bases at J; junction bases unmatched: 9. The length of the CDR3 is 17 residues. Here the CDR3 reads CASSYSGTGFEVYGYTF. The CDR3 DNA is TGTGCCAGCAGTTACTCCGGGACAGGGTTTGAGGTCTATGGCTACACCTTC.

The V call is TRBV12-3 or TRBV12-4, the J call TRBJ1-2; D gene unclear. The CDR3 is 12 residues long. Trimming pared 3 bases from V and 6 bases from J, leaving 8 bases between. CDR3 amino acids: CASSLRTDGYTF. DNA for the CDR3: TGTGCCAGCAGTTTGCGGACGGATGGCTACACCTTC.

The chain recombines TRBV7-3 with TRBJ2-5; no clear D. CDR1 SGHTA and CDR2 FQGTGA come from the germline V gene. V lost 5 bases and J 4 bases, leaving 17 bases between the germline ends. This CDR3 has 15 residues. CDR3 residues: CASSASYERRETQYF. CDR3 in DNA: TGTGCCAGCAGCGCCTCCTATGAGCGCCGAGAGACCCAGTACTTC.

The rearrangement joins TRBV19 to TRBJ2-5; 9 bases are a match to TRBD2. V lost 6 bases, J lost 5 bases, and 7 bases stayed unmatched. In germline, CDR1 is LNHDA, CDR2 SQIVND (reference sequence). The CDR3 spans 14 residues. CDR3: CASRVSGGRETQYF. CDR3 nucleotide sequence: TGTGCCAGTAGGGTTAGCGGGGGTAGGGAGACCCAGTACTTC.

J is TRBJ1-2 and V is TRBV6-5; 7 nucleotides align to TRBD1. This CDR3 comprises 13 residues. V shed 7 bases and J 4 bases; nucleotides not matched to a gene: 6. Germline V gene lookup returns CDR1 MNHEY and CDR2 SVGAGI. CDR3: CASIGGQSYGYTF. In nucleotides, the CDR3 is TGTGCCAGCATCGGGGGACAGTCCTATGGCTACACCTTC.

The CDR3, as DNA: TGTGCCAGCAGCAACCGCGGAGGACAGGGTCGATACAATGAGCAGTTCTTC. It codes for CASSNRGGQGRYNEQFF. This sequence joins TRBV7-6 and TRBJ2-1; TRBD1 matches 8 bases. CDR1 and CDR2 from the germline V gene are SGHVS and FNYEAQ. The CDR3 contains 17 residues. V was pared by 5 bases and J by 4 bases, with 13 bases of the junction left unmatched.